Presented here are 18 T cell receptor beta chains from one specimen sequenced in a study of blood T cell repertoires in COVID-19. Some clones are missing from TCRdb's copy, which holds only in-frame ones; the method was immunoSEQ multiplex PCR. The profile shows 390,000 or so clones, around 87% of them singletons. The sequencing sample was made of peripheral blood. The source is a man aged 18 to 29 with active or convalescent COVID-19.

V gene TRBV6-2 or TRBV6-3 combines with J gene TRBJ2-3; possibly TRBD2 for D (6 bases). This CDR3 is built from 15 residues. Trimming removed 2 bases at V and 4 bases at J, with 13 bases between. CDR1 MNHEY and CDR2 SVGEGT come from the germline V gene. DNA for the CDR3: TGTGCCAGCAGTTACAAGCAGGGAGGACCAGATACGCAGTATTTT. Amino acids: CASSYKQGGPDTQYF.

This chain joins TRBV7-8 and TRBJ1-5, with D perhaps matching TRBD1 (6 bases). This CDR3 is built from 17 residues. Germline V gives CDR1 SGHVS, CDR2 FQNEAQ. Between the trimmed V and J ends, which lost 0 bases and 7 bases, there was a span of 19 bases. The CDR3 loop reads CASSLAGRGRVYQPQHF. CDR3 nucleotide sequence: TGTGCCAGCAGCTTAGCGGGTAGGGGGAGGGTATACCAGCCCCAGCATTTT.

The genes are TRBV12-1 and TRBJ1-5; TRBD1 is taken as the D call from the table, unchecked against the DNA. TRBV12-1 is an annotated pseudogene. The CDR3 is 14 residues long. The CDR3 reads CASSERTPNQPQHF. CDR3 coding DNA: TGTGCCAGCAGCGAACGGACACCAAATCAGCCCCAGCATTTT.

The chain links TRBV7-3 to TRBJ1-4; perhaps TRBD1 as D (5 bases). The CDR3 consists of 16 residues. The V end lost 6 bases, the J end lost 0 bases, and 14 bases lay between the germline ends. CDR1 SGHTA and CDR2 FQGTGA come from the germline V gene. CDR3 nucleotide sequence: TGTGCCAGCAGTGGAGACAGAAGTGCAACTAATGAAAAACTGTTTTTT. As protein: CASSGDRSATNEKLFF. Using reference TRBV7-3 and TRBJ1-4 for the parts outside the CDR3, the full variable domain is GAGVSQTPSNKVTEKGKYVELRCDPISGHTALYWYRQSLGQGPEFLIYFQGTGAADDSGLPNDRFFAVRPEGSVSTLKIQRTERGDSAVYLCASSGDRSATNEKLFFGSGTQLSVL.

The chain joins TRBV5-1 to TRBJ2-5; 7 positions match TRBD2. V lost 0 bases to trimming and J lost 2 bases; unmatched junction nucleotides: 7. Per germline, CDR1 SGHRS and CDR2 YFSETQ. This CDR3 is built from 16 residues. The CDR3: CASSLVARERQETQYF. DNA for the CDR3: TGCGCCAGCAGCTTGGTTGCGCGGGAGAGGCAAGAGACCCAGTACTTC.

This chain links TRBV27 with TRBJ2-5; the match to TRBD2 covers 12 bases. Germline CDR1 reads MNHEY; CDR2 reads SMNVEV (reference sequence). Trimming took 1 base from V and 2 from J; bases not matched to a gene: 5. CDR3 length equals 17 residues. The DNA for the CDR3 is TGTGCCAGCAGTTTATTTACTAGCGGGGGGCAACAAGAGACCCAGTACTTC. Its translation is CASSLFTSGGQQETQYF.

This clone was seen once. At one of its ends the junction is not consistent with the germline gene, which may arise from a read error. V is TRBV7-7 and J is TRBJ2-5; 10 bases are a match to TRBD1. The CDR3 is 17 residues long. The germline CDR1 and CDR2 sequences are SSHAT and FNYEAQ (reference sequence). This CDR3 is CASSLGQRPGTGVTQYF. The CDR3 nucleotides are TGTGCTAGCAGCTTAGGACAACGCCCCGGGACAGGGGTGACCCAGTACTTC.

The gene calls are TRBV6-4 and TRBJ2-7; tentatively, D is TRBD2 (7 bases). Germline lookup yields CDR1 MRHNA and CDR2 SNTAGT. This CDR3 has 16 amino acids. Trimming pared 6 bases from V and 1 base from J, leaving 19 bases between. The CDR3 is CASSPNPGGRSYEQYF. The CDR3 bases are TGTGCCAGCAGCCCTAATCCGGGGGGCAGGTCCTACGAGCAGTACTTC.

The chain has TRBV20-1 and TRBJ2-7; D is perhaps TRBD2 (5 bases). V shed 3 bases and J shed 5 bases, with 8 bases lying between them. Germline CDR1 DFQATT, CDR2 SNEGSKA (reference sequence). The CDR3 is made up of 11 amino acids. This chain's CDR3 is CSASGIHEQYF. The CDR3 DNA is TGCAGTGCTAGCGGGATCCACGAGCAGTACTTC.

The chain employs TRBV5-5 and TRBJ1-1; D might be TRBD1 (6 bases). This CDR3 has 13 residues. V lost 0 bases, J lost 8 bases, and 11 bases lay in between. Germline V gene sequence: CDR1 SGHKS, CDR2 YYEKEE (reference sequence). DNA for the CDR3: TGTGCCAGCAGCTTGGCCAGGGGTGACGAAGCTTTCTTT. As protein: CASSLARGDEAFF. Full variable domain (outside the CDR3, taken from reference TRBV5-5 and TRBJ1-1): DAGVTQSPTHLIKTRGQQVTLRCSPISGHKSVSWYQQVLGQGPQFIFQYYEKEERGRGNFPDRFSARQFPNYSSELNVNALLLGDSALYLCASSLARGDEAFFGQGTRLTVV.

In its sample, this clone was seen once. The chain uses TRBV6-5 and TRBJ1-2; D remains ambiguous. The length of the CDR3 is 15 residues. The V end lost 0 bases, the J end lost 6 bases, and 14 bases lay between the germline ends. Germline CDR1 is MNHEY and CDR2 is SVGAGI. Written as DNA, the CDR3 is TGTGCCAGCAGTTACTCGAATCGGGTAGGCGATGGCTACACCTTC. It translates to CASSYSNRVGDGYTF.

The CDR3 reads CASSGQGGKGTEAFF. CDR3 nucleotide sequence: TGTGCCAGCAGCGGACAGGGAGGTAAGGGCACTGAAGCTTTCTTT. This sequence joins TRBV9 and TRBJ1-1, with 7 bases fitting TRBD1. Germline V gene sequence: CDR1 SGDLS, CDR2 YYNGEE. V lost 3 bases and J lost 4; bases outside the gene matches: 9. CDR3 size: 15 residues.

The chain combines TRBV12-3 or TRBV12-4 with TRBJ1-1, with D perhaps matching TRBD1 (6 bases). CDR3 length equals 11 residues. With 5 bases removed from V and 8 bases from J, the gap between germline ends came to 9 bases. The DNA for the CDR3 is TGTGCCAGCAGTCCAGGACAGGAAGCTTTCTTT. Protein sequence: CASSPGQEAFF.

This clone was detected only a few times. V and J are TRBV5-1 and TRBJ1-1; no firm D call. The CDR3 covers 14 residues. From germline, CDR1 is SGHRS and CDR2 YFSETQ. Trimming took 0 bases from V and 3 from J, leaving 9 bases between them. The CDR3 coding sequence is TGCGCCAGCAGCTTGGGGGGAGGTGACACTGAAGCTTTCTTT. The encoded protein is CASSLGGGDTEAFF.

The chain uses TRBV19 and TRBJ2-1; 10 bases line up with TRBD2. CDR3 length: 15 residues. Germline V gene data show CDR1 as LNHDA and CDR2 as SQIVND (reference sequence). V shed 3 bases and J 8 bases; nucleotides not matched to a gene: 7. The CDR3 nucleotides read TGTGCCAGTAGTATTGGGAGCGGGGGGGTGGATGAGCAGTTCTTC. It translates to CASSIGSGGVDEQFF.

V usage is TRBV9 and J usage is TRBJ2-7; D is undetermined. This CDR3 comprises 14 residues. V shed 2 bases and J shed 0 bases, with 9 bases lying between them. Germline V gene lookup returns CDR1 SGDLS and CDR2 YYNGEE. In DNA, the CDR3 is TGTGCCAGCAGCGTCGCCCTGAGCTCCTACGAGCAGTACTTC. It encodes CASSVALSSYEQYF.

This clone was seen a handful of times. The chain couples TRBV6-5 to TRBJ2-1, with 13 bases aligning to TRBD2. With 6 bases clipped from V and 7 bases from J, the junction kept 3 bases outside the gene matches. Per germline, CDR1 MNHEY and CDR2 SVGAGI. CDR3 length: 14 residues. The CDR3 reads CASSRLAGGNEQFF. CDR3 nucleotide sequence: TGTGCCAGCAGCCGACTAGCGGGAGGTAATGAGCAGTTCTTC.

The chain has TRBV9 and TRBJ2-7, with D perhaps TRBD2 (6 bases). Trimming cost V 3 bases and J 5 bases, with 18 bases left between them. The CDR3 runs to 15 residues. Germline V gene sequence: CDR1 SGDLS, CDR2 YYNGEE. Here the CDR3 reads CASSARGVSIHEQYF. In DNA form, the CDR3 reads TGTGCCAGCAGCGCCCGCGGGGTTTCGATCCACGAGCAGTACTTC.